This T cell receptor beta chain was sequenced in a study of Ad26.COV2.S vaccination and SARS-CoV-2 variants. Generated by immunoSEQ multiplex PCR, the TCRdb table keeps only in-frame clones and is missing some. The data show over 400,000 clones, with about nine tenths seen just once and less than 2% held by the top ten. The sample's treatment: roughly 19 received Ad26.COV2.S at low or high dose, single or two shots; 5 received placebo; per-sample allocation not given. On day 63 after the first injection, vaccine and placebo recipients gave samples. The germline V gene encodes CDR1 MGHDK and CDR2 SYGVNS. The CDR3 is 14 residues long. The V end lost 4 bases, the J end lost 6 bases, and 12 bases lay between the germline ends.

The sequences come from peripheral blood, collected in a trial of Ad26.COV2.S vaccine versus placebo. This TCR was recovered from a person between 18 and 65 years old who received the Ad26.COV2.S COVID-19 vaccine or a placebo. V usage is TRBV25-1 and J usage is TRBJ2-2, with D maybe TRBD1 (6 bases). CDR3 coding DNA: TGTGCCAGCAGTGGGAGAGGGACATCCGGGGAGCTGTTTTTT. This sequence encodes CASSGRGTSGELFF.